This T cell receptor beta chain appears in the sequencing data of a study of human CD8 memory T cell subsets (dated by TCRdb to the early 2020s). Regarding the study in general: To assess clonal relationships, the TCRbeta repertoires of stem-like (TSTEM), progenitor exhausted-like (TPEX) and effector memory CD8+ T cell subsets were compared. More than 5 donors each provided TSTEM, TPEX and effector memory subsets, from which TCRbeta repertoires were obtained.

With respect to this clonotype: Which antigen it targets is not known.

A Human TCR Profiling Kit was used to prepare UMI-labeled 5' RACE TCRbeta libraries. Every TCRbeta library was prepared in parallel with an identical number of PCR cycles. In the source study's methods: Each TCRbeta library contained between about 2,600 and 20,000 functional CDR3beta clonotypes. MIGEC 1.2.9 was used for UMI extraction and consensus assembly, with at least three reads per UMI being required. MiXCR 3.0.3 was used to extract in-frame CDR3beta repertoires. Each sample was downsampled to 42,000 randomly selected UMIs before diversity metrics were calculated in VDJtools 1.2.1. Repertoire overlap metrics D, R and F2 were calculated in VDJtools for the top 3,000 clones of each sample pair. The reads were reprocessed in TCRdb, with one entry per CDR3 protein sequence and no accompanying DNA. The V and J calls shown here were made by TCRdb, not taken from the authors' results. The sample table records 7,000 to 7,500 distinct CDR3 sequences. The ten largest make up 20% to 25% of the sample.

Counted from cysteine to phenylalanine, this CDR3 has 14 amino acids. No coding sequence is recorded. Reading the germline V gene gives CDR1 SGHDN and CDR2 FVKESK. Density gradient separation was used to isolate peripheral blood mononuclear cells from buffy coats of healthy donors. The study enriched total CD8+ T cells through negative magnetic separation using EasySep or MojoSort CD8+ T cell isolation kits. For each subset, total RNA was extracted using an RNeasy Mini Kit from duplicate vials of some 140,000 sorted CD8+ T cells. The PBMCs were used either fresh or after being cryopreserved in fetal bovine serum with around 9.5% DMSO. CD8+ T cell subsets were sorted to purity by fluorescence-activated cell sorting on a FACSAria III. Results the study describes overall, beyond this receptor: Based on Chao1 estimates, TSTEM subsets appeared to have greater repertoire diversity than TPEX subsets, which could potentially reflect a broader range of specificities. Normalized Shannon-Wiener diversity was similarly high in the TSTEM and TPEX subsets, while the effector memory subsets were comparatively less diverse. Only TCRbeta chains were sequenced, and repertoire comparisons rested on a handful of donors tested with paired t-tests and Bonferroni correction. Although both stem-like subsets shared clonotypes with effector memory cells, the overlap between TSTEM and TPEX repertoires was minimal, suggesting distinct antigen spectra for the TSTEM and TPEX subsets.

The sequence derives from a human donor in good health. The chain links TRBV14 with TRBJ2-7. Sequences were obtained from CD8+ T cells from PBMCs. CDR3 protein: CASSQAEFPYEQYF.